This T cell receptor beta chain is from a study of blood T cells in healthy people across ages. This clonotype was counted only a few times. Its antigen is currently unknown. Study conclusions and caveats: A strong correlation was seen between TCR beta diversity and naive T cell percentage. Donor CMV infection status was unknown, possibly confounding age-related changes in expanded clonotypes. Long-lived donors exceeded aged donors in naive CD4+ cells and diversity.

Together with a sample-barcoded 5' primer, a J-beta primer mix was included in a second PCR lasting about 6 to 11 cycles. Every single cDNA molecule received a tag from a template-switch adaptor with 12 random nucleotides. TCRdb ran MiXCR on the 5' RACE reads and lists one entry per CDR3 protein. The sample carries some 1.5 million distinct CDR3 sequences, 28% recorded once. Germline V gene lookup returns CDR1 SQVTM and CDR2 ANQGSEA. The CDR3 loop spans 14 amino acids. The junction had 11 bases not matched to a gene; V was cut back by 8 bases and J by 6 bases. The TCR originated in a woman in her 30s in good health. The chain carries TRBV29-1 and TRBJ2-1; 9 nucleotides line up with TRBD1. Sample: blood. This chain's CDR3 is CSLVETGGFNEQFF. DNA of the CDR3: TGCAGCCTGGTTGAAACAGGGGGCTTCAATGAGCAGTTCTTC.